This T cell receptor beta chain was sequenced during a study of shared clonotypes between healthy human individuals. The CDR3 is made up of 16 amino acids. The germline V gene has CDR1 SGDLS and CDR2 YYNGEE. V lost 3 bases, J lost 7 bases, and 22 bases lay in between. Clones were sequenced by immunoSEQ multiplex PCR, and TCRdb holds only the in-frame ones, with some missing. The sample carries approximately 1.4 million clones, 98% recorded once. Negatively enriched CD4+ T cells were divided by CD45RA into naive and memory. V usage is TRBV9 and J usage is TRBJ1-2; perhaps TRBD1 as D (5 bases). The sequence came from a man aged 25 to 45 in good health. The specimen was naive CD4+ T cells sorted from blood. Indicated subset: CD45RA+ positively selected. CDR3 coding DNA: TGTGCCAGCAGCGAGCTCTCGGGGGGGATCAAGTTTGGCTACACCTTC. This translates into CASSELSGGIKFGYTF. Together with reference TRBV9 and TRBJ1-2, the CDR3 gives the full variable domain: DSGVTQTPKHLITATGQRVTLRCSPRSGDLSVYWYQQSLDQGLQFLIQYYNGEERAKGNILERFSAQQFPDLHSELNLSSLELGDSALYFCASSELSGGIKFGYTFGSGTRLTVV.